These 27 T cell receptor beta chains were all obtained from the same sample, sequenced in a study of regulatory T cells in long-lasting Graves disease. Time point given: persistent/refractory GD, antithyroid drugs over 5 years with positive TRAb. The TCR library used RNA extracted from PBMCs. Library construction for TCR beta used iRepertoire HTBI primers and Arm-PCR of CDR3 regions. MiXCR, run by TCRdb on the multiplex PCR reads, gives a single entry per CDR3 protein. The table records 600,000 to 850,000 distinct CDR3 sequences, about 30% of them present only once. Material: peripheral blood mononuclear cells (PBMCs), obtained when the disease was refractory, from a patient treated with antithyroid drugs. These receptors were collected from a female donor with Graves disease.

The chain joins TRBV24-1 to TRBJ1-2, with 7 bases lining up with TRBD1. The CDR3 runs 14 residues. V was pared by 2 bases and J by 6 bases, with 5 bases of the junction left unmatched. Germline CDR1 and CDR2: KGHDR and SFDVKD. Here the CDR3 DNA reads TGTGCCACCAGTGATTCCCCCGGGACAGATGGCTACACCTTC. This translates into CATSDSPGTDGYTF.

This chain joins TRBV27 and TRBJ2-7; TRBD1 aligns across 8 bases. The CDR3 has 14 residues. V lost 6 bases to trimming and J lost 3 bases; unmatched junction nucleotides: 7. Per germline, CDR1 MNHEY and CDR2 SMNVEV (reference sequence). DNA for the CDR3: TGTGCCAGCAGGCTGCAGGGGGCGGGCTACGAGCAGTACTTC. This sequence encodes CASRLQGAGYEQYF.

This chain connects TRBV19 to TRBJ1-4; D possibly corresponds to TRBD1 (5 bases). This CDR3 contains 15 residues. Germline CDR1 and CDR2: LNHDA and SQIVND (reference sequence). Deletions cut 5 bases from V and 5 bases from J, with 15 bases between. The CDR3 DNA is TGTGCCAGTAGTGGGGCGGCAGCGGTAAATGAAAAACTGTTTTTT. Encoded protein: CASSGAAAVNEKLFF.

The chain links TRBV7-2 to TRBJ2-5, with D possibly being TRBD1 (6 bases). This CDR3 has 16 residues. Per the germline V gene, CDR1 is SGHTA and CDR2 is FQGNSA. V was cut by 1 base and J by 1 base, with 13 bases left in between. CDR3 nucleotide sequence: TGTGCCAGCAGCTTAGGGGGGCGACTGCTCCAAGAGACCCAGTACTTC. Protein: CASSLGGRLLQETQYF. Combining the CDR3 with reference TRBV7-2 and TRBJ2-5 gives the whole variable domain GAGVSQSPSNKVTEKGKDVELRCDPISGHTALYWYRQSLGQGLEFLIYFQGNSAPDKSGLPSDRFSAERTGGSVSTLTIQRTQQEDSAVYLCASSLGGRLLQETQYFGPGTRLLVL.

The chain joins TRBV20-1 to TRBJ2-7; 11 bases fit TRBD2. This CDR3 is 14 amino acids long. Trimming cost V 5 bases and J 1 base; bases outside gene matches: 4. Germline loops: CDR1 DFQATT, CDR2 SNEGSKA (reference sequence). The CDR3: CSAALAGVSYEQYF. The CDR3 DNA sequence: TGCAGTGCTGCACTAGCGGGAGTATCCTACGAGCAGTACTTC.

The chain recombines TRBV18 with TRBJ1-2; 9 positions match TRBD1. Germline values: CDR1 KGHSH, CDR2 LQKENI. CDR3 length equals 13 residues. The trim removed 1 base at V and 10 bases at J, leaving 4 bases unmatched. The CDR3 loop is CASSPRQGDYYTF. The CDR3 DNA reads as TGTGCCAGCTCACCACGACAGGGGGACTACTACACCTTC.

This clonotype was picked up many times. The V gene is TRBV11-2, the J gene TRBJ1-2; D unclear. CDR1 is SGHAT, CDR2 FQNNGV, per germline. This CDR3 is 14 amino acids long. Trimming left V 1 base short and J 7 bases short, with 13 bases between. CDR3 region: CASSLVARRSGYTF. CDR3 in DNA: TGTGCCAGCAGCTTAGTCGCCCGAAGGTCTGGCTACACCTTC.

Many counts were recorded for this clonotype. V gene TRBV20-1 combines with J gene TRBJ1-1, with 7 bases identical to TRBD1. Trimming took 1 base from V and 0 from J; bases not matched to a gene: 5. Per germline, CDR1 DFQATT and CDR2 SNEGSKA (reference sequence). The length of the CDR3 is 15 residues. Written as DNA, the CDR3 is TGCAGTGCTAGAGGCCGAGGGGGCTTGAACACTGAAGCTTTCTTT. Protein product: CSARGRGGLNTEAFF.

The chain links TRBV19 to TRBJ1-1; TRBD1 might be the D (5 bases). CDR1 is LNHDA and CDR2 is SQIVND in the germline V gene (reference sequence). V was pared by 6 bases and J by 2 bases, with 10 bases between. There are 13 residues in the CDR3. CDR3 sequence: CASRWTPNTEAFF. The CDR3, as DNA: TGTGCCAGTAGGTGGACACCCAACACTGAAGCTTTCTTT.

The genes are TRBV7-3 and TRBJ2-5; D call uncertain. The CDR3 runs to 11 residues. CDR1 is SGHTA, CDR2 FQGTGA, per germline. V lost 5 bases, J lost 6 bases, and 7 bases lay in between. This CDR3 reads CASSPGKTQYF. The CDR3 DNA sequence: TGTGCCAGCAGCCCCGGAAAGACCCAGTACTTC.

The table lists this clonotype with a few counts. The J gene is TRBJ2-7, the V gene TRBV12-3 or TRBV12-4; D possibly corresponds to TRBD2 (7 bases). The length of the CDR3 is 13 residues. Between the trimmed V and J ends, which lost 6 bases and 6 bases, there was a span of 15 bases. The CDR3 DNA reads TGTGCCAGCAGGGGGGGGGCTAAGGTCGAGCAGTACTTC. Translation gives CASRGGAKVEQYF.

The rearrangement uses TRBV9 and TRBJ2-7; 11 bases agree with TRBD2. CDR3 size: 16 residues. J was trimmed by 3 bases and V by 0 bases; bases with no gene match: 5. The germline V gene encodes CDR1 SGDLS and CDR2 YYNGEE. CDR3 sequence (DNA): TGTGCCAGCAGCGTAGGGCTAGCGGGAGGCTACTACGAGCAGTACTTC. It specifies CASSVGLAGGYYEQYF. The full variable domain, with the rest looked up from reference TRBV9 and TRBJ2-7, is DSGVTQTPKHLITATGQRVTLRCSPRSGDLSVYWYQQSLDQGLQFLIQYYNGEERAKGNILERFSAQQFPDLHSELNLSSLELGDSALYFCASSVGLAGGYYEQYFGPGTRLTVT.

As regards this clonotype: This may arise from a read error, as a much more abundant clone is one base away. V is TRBV12-3 or TRBV12-4 and J is TRBJ1-2; D is undetermined. V was clipped by 8 bases and J by 4 bases, with 14 bases between them. The CDR3 extends over 13 amino acids. The DNA of the CDR3 is TGTGCCAGCCGAGACACCAATAGCTATGGCTACACCTTC. Translated: CASRDTNSYGYTF.

The genes are TRBV6-1 and TRBJ1-5; a weak D match, TRBD1 (6 bases). V shed 6 bases and J shed 2 bases, with 17 bases lying between them. The CDR3 covers 16 residues. The V gene's germline CDR1 is MNHNS and CDR2 SASEGT. In nucleotides, the CDR3 is TGTGCCAGCAGGACGAGGGGGTGGGGTGGCAATCAGCCCCAGCATTTT. Residues: CASRTRGWGGNQPQHF.

The CDR3 DNA reads TGTGCCAGCAGCCCCCGACGGTTAACTAACTATGGCTACACCTTC. It encodes CASSPRRLTNYGYTF. The chain carries TRBV3-1 and TRBJ1-2; no clear D. Trimming took off 4 bases at V and 0 bases at J, with 12 bases between the two ends. The CDR3 extends over 15 amino acids. Germline V gives CDR1 LGHDT, CDR2 YNNKEL (reference sequence).

This clonotype was recorded once. An end of the junction differs from the germline gene, which may be a read error. The chain recombines TRBV4-1 with TRBJ1-4; 8 positions match TRBD1. CDR1 and CDR2 from the germline V gene are MGHRA and YSYEKL. The CDR3 sequence is 13 residues long. This CDR3 reads CASSQEAQGANLF. DNA of the CDR3: TGCGCCAGCAGCCAAGAAGCGCAGGGGGCTAATCTTTTT.

This chain uses TRBV12-3 or TRBV12-4 with TRBJ1-5; D might be TRBD1 (5 bases). The CDR3 is made up of 13 amino acids. Trimming took 2 bases from V and 11 from J, leaving 13 bases between them. The CDR3 loop reads CASSLKQGGTQHF. CDR3 nucleotides: TGTGCCAGCAGTTTAAAGCAGGGAGGGACCCAGCATTTT.

This clonotype has a count of ten or more. The V gene is TRBV12-3 or TRBV12-4, the J gene TRBJ2-7; 15 positions match TRBD2. V dropped 5 bases and J dropped 2; count of bases not matched to a gene: 4. This CDR3 comprises 16 residues. In DNA form, the CDR3 reads TGTGCCAGCAGTGGACTAGCGGGAGGGACTCCCTACGAGCAGTACTTC. Translated, it gives CASSGLAGGTPYEQYF.

The chain is built from TRBV30 and TRBJ2-1; 14 bases agree with TRBD2. V lost 0 bases to trimming and J lost 2 bases; unmatched junction nucleotides: 3. Germline V CDR1 and CDR2: GTSNPN, SVGIG (reference sequence). There are 17 residues in the CDR3. This CDR3 is CAWSVGLAGGTYNEQFF. The CDR3 DNA follows: TGTGCCTGGAGTGTAGGACTAGCGGGAGGAACCTACAATGAGCAGTTCTTC.

The chain is built from TRBV7-3 and TRBJ2-7, with TRBD2 matching 12 bases. V trimming: 1 base; J trimming: 1 base; junction bases outside the gene matches: 2. Germline lookup yields CDR1 SGHTA and CDR2 FQGTGA. The CDR3 extends over 16 amino acids. In DNA form, the CDR3 reads TGTGCCAGCAGCTTAATAACTAGCGGGAGGTCCTACGAGCAGTACTTC. Its protein product is CASSLITSGRSYEQYF.

This rearrangement joins TRBV6-5 to TRBJ2-7; D gene uncertain. V lost 0 bases and J 7 bases, leaving 13 bases between the germline ends. Germline V gives CDR1 MNHEY, CDR2 SVGAGI. The CDR3 is 14 amino acids. The CDR3 region is CASSYSRSSREQYF. CDR3 coding DNA: TGTGCCAGCAGTTACTCCCGATCGAGTCGAGAGCAGTACTTC.

The rearrangement joins TRBV9 to TRBJ1-1; the match to TRBD1 covers 10 bases. CDR1 and CDR2 from the germline V gene are SGDLS and YYNGEE. After removal of 0 bases from V and 4 bases from J, the junction contained 6 bases not matched to a gene. This CDR3 region has 16 residues. CDR3 in amino acids: CASSVGGTGVGTEAFF. CDR3 nucleotide sequence: TGTGCCAGCAGCGTAGGGGGGACAGGGGTGGGCACTGAAGCTTTCTTT.

Ten or more counts support this clonotype. The V call is TRBV7-3, the J call TRBJ2-5; 9 nucleotides match TRBD2. This CDR3 is 15 amino acids long. Per the germline V gene, CDR1 is SGHTA and CDR2 is FQGTGA. With 2 bases clipped from V and 4 bases from J, the junction kept 5 bases outside the gene matches. The CDR3 is CASSLEAGGRETQYF. The CDR3 nucleotides read TGTGCCAGCAGCTTAGAAGCGGGAGGTCGAGAGACCCAGTACTTC.

V usage is TRBV20-1 and J usage is TRBJ2-2, with 7 bases fitting TRBD1. The trim removed 1 base at V and 8 bases at J, leaving 10 bases unmatched. This CDR3 spans 15 amino acids. Germline V CDR1 and CDR2: DFQATT, SNEGSKA (reference sequence). CDR3 in DNA: TGCAGTGCTAGAGGTCCCGACAGGGTACGGGGGGAGCTGTTTTTT. Its protein product is CSARGPDRVRGELFF.

About this clonotype itself: This clone may be a read error of a much larger clone one base away. The V and J genes are TRBV28 and TRBJ1-2; TRBD1 is a possible D gene (6 bases). Germline V CDR1 and CDR2: MDHEN, SYDVKM. The CDR3 totals 15 residues. The CDR3 DNA reads TGTGCCAGCAGTAAAGCGGGGGCCGCTAACTATGGCGACACCTTC. This encodes CASSKAGAANYGDTF.

V is TRBV14 and J is TRBJ1-4, with a possible D match to TRBD1 (5 bases). Germline V gene lookup returns CDR1 SGHDN and CDR2 FVKESK. Trimming took off 0 bases at V and 7 bases at J, with 18 bases between the two ends. The CDR3 length is 17 residues. This CDR3 is CASSQEMAGTRGEKLFF. The CDR3 DNA sequence: TGTGCCAGCAGCCAAGAAATGGCCGGGACTCGCGGTGAAAAACTGTTTTTT.

The chain is built from TRBV20-1 and TRBJ2-7; 10 positions agree with TRBD1. Germline V gene data show CDR1 as DFQATT and CDR2 as SNEGSKA (reference sequence). Germline trimming cut 0 bases from V and 5 bases from J; bases unmatched to any gene: 7. This CDR3 has 15 amino acids. The DNA of the CDR3 is TGCAGTGCTAGAGATGGGGGACAGGGGACCAACGAGCAGTACTTC. This encodes CSARDGGQGTNEQYF.